The 10 T cell receptor beta chains below were found in one sample sequenced in a study of shared clonotypes between healthy human individuals. Clones were sequenced by immunoSEQ multiplex PCR, and TCRdb holds only the in-frame ones, with some missing. The data show about 2.1 million clones, 93% seen once. Naivety among CD8 cells was defined by CD45RO negativity and positive CCR7 selection, thereby excluding terminally differentiated effector memory CD45RA+ cells. Material: naive CD8+ T cells from PBMCs. The receptors derive from a man younger than 30 in good health. Some clones in this sample may be carry-over from other donors' samples.

For the CDR3, the DNA is TGTGCCAGTACCTTTCGCGGCTCCTACGAGCAGTACTTC. This translates into CASTFRGSYEQYF. V and J are TRBV28 and TRBJ2-7; D gene unclear. The V and J ends lost 9 bases and 0 bases respectively, with 12 bases between them. The germline gives CDR1 MDHEN, CDR2 SYDVKM. The CDR3 length is 13 residues.

This clone was observed once. V and J are TRBV28 and TRBJ2-2; D gene ambiguous. Germline CDR1 and CDR2: MDHEN and SYDVKM. The CDR3 has 10 amino acids. Trimming left V 8 bases short and J 9 bases short, with 7 bases between. DNA of the CDR3: TGTGCCAGCCTCCACCGGGAGCTGTTTTTT. It encodes CASLHRELFF.

Notes on this clone: The sample has other DNA sequences that encode this CDR3 too. The chain employs TRBV27 and TRBJ2-7; a possible D gene is TRBD1 (6 bases). Germline lookup yields CDR1 MNHEY and CDR2 SMNVEV (reference sequence). V was shortened by 5 bases and J by 3 bases, with 11 bases between the two germline ends. This CDR3 has 13 residues. CDR3 in amino acids: CASSPGTLYEQYF. The CDR3 bases are TGTGCCAGCAGTCCGGGGACACTCTACGAGCAGTACTTC.

The chain carries TRBV15 and TRBJ2-1; TRBD2 might be the D (6 bases). This CDR3 spans 17 amino acids. The V end was cut by 0 bases, the J end by 7 bases, with 19 bases between. From germline, CDR1 is LNHNV and CDR2 YYDKDF (reference sequence). This CDR3 is CATSRDFLREVWNEQFF. The CDR3 nucleotides read TGTGCCACCAGCAGAGATTTTCTGAGGGAGGTGTGGAATGAGCAGTTCTTC.

The V gene is TRBV2, the J gene TRBJ2-6, with 9 bases matching TRBD1. Germline CDR1 and CDR2: SNHLY and FYNNEI. The V and J ends lost 6 bases and 3 bases, in that order; junction bases with no gene match: 3. CDR3 length: 15 amino acids. CDR3 DNA: TGTGCCAGCAGCACAGGGGGCGTTGGGGCCAACGTCCTGACTTTC. Translation: CASSTGGVGANVLTF.

V usage is TRBV27 and J usage is TRBJ1-1; 8 bases match TRBD1. The V gene end was trimmed by 6 bases and the J gene end by 4 bases; junction bases not matched to a gene: 7. Germline loops: CDR1 MNHEY, CDR2 SMNVEV (reference sequence). The CDR3 is 14 residues long. The CDR3 loop reads CASRISGGFTEAFF. In nucleotides, the CDR3 is TGTGCCAGCAGAATTTCAGGGGGCTTCACTGAAGCTTTCTTT.

V and J are TRBV28 and TRBJ2-1; 8 nucleotides agree with TRBD2. Germline V CDR1 and CDR2: MDHEN, SYDVKM. This CDR3 comprises 13 residues. Losses at the gene ends were 10 bases for V and 6 bases for J; bases not matched to a gene: 8. CDR3 residues: CATTGTSPNEQFF. CDR3 DNA sequence: TGTGCCACCACCGGGACTAGTCCCAATGAGCAGTTCTTC.

The V call is TRBV9, the J call TRBJ2-7; 8 bases agree with TRBD1. V dropped 0 bases and J dropped 4; count of bases not matched to a gene: 6. Germline V lookup: CDR1 SGDLS, CDR2 YYNGEE. The CDR3 is 15 amino acids. CDR3 sequence: CASSVDSGGWYEQYF. The CDR3 DNA reads as TGTGCCAGCAGCGTAGACTCAGGGGGCTGGTACGAGCAGTACTTC.

The chain combines TRBV27 with TRBJ1-2; D perhaps matches TRBD1 (6 bases). The CDR3 is made up of 14 amino acids. The V gene's germline CDR1 is MNHEY and CDR2 SMNVEV (reference sequence). V lost 6 bases to trimming and J lost 7 bases, with 18 bases between them. CDR3 coding DNA: TGTGCCAGCAGCGCCAGGGGAGGTCGACGTGGCTACACCTTC. Its translation is CASSARGGRRGYTF.

The V gene is TRBV5-8, the J gene TRBJ2-2, with TRBD1 identical over 9 bases. Germline CDR1 reads SGHTS; CDR2 reads YDEGEE. The CDR3 consists of 16 residues. V shed 4 bases, J shed 0 bases, and the junction held 4 bases outside the gene matches. CDR3 residues: CASSQGQGPNTGELFF. The CDR3, as DNA: TGTGCCAGCAGCCAAGGACAGGGGCCGAACACCGGGGAGCTGTTTTTT.